This T cell receptor beta chain was identified during a study of shared clonotypes between healthy human individuals. Overall study: Contributing individuals were a couple of females and three males aged 18 to 49. Per-donor plates numbered three CD4 naive, three CD4 memory, two CD8 naive and one CD8 memory.

The CDR3 has 15 residues. J gave up 6 bases and V 4 bases, and 9 bases lay outside the gene matches. Germline CDR1 reads SGHTS; CDR2 reads YDEGEE. Here immunoSEQ multiplex PCR was the method, and the copy in TCRdb shows in-frame clones only, minus some. The sample lists about 330,000 clones, more than 75% occurring once. This clone appeared many times. This TCR was recovered from a man aged 18-30 years in good health. Material: memory CD8+ T cells sorted from blood. The subset is: CD45RO+ cells pooled with CCR7-negative TemRA cells. The chain joins TRBV5-8 to TRBJ2-7, with TRBD2 matching over 11 bases. Here the CDR3 DNA reads TGTGCCAGCAGCCCGGCTAGCGGGAGGCTCCGCGAGCAGTACTTC. It yields the protein CASSPASGRLREQYF.